Listed here are 15 T cell receptor beta chains from one sample, sequenced in a study of T cell responses to AZD1222 COVID-19 vaccine. The method was immunoSEQ multiplex PCR; TCRdb's version includes in-frame clones alone and lacks a portion of them. The sample yields some 100,000 clones, more than 75% seen once. The sequenced sample was peripheral blood, obtained on day 0 of AZD1222 vaccination. Source of these receptors: an adult in good health.

The CDR3 bases are TGTGCCAGTAGTGAACAGGCCCACCCTGGAAACACCATATATTTT. Encoded protein: CASSEQAHPGNTIYF. J is TRBJ1-3 and V is TRBV19, with D perhaps matching TRBD1 (5 bases). The ends were cut back, 5 bases at V and 2 bases at J, with 13 bases in the middle. This CDR3 contains 15 residues. Germline-derived CDR1 and CDR2 are LNHDA and SQIVND (reference sequence).

The chain joins TRBV30 to TRBJ1-6; 7 bases line up with TRBD1. Germline CDR1 is GTSNPN and CDR2 is SVGIG (reference sequence). V gave up 4 bases and J gave up 5 bases; unmatched junction bases: 2. The CDR3 covers 13 residues. CDR3 in DNA: TGTGCCTGGACTCAGGGGGATAATTCACCCCTCCACTTT. Translated: CAWTQGDNSPLHF.

DNA of the CDR3: TGTGCCAGCAGTCAGCGGGGACTGATACCCAATGAGCAGTTCTTC. It translates to CASSQRGLIPNEQFF. The chain carries TRBV27 and TRBJ2-1; 7 nucleotides line up with TRBD2. CDR3 length: 15 amino acids. In germline, CDR1 is MNHEY, CDR2 SMNVEV (reference sequence). The trim removed 5 bases at V and 6 bases at J, leaving 10 bases unmatched.

The chain carries TRBV14 and TRBJ2-1; 9 bases map to TRBD2. The CDR3 length is 15 residues. V lost 0 bases and J lost 9; bases outside the gene matches: 6. The V gene's germline CDR1 is SGHDN and CDR2 FVKESK. Written as DNA, the CDR3 is TGTGCCAGCAGCCAAGAAGGACTAGCGCGGGGTGAGCAGTTCTTC. Protein sequence: CASSQEGLARGEQFF.

The V gene is TRBV6-6, the J gene TRBJ1-2, with 7 bases that match TRBD1. The CDR3 extends over 14 amino acids. V lost 2 bases, J lost 6 bases, and 6 bases stayed unmatched. CDR1 is MNHNY and CDR2 is SVGAGI in the germline V gene (reference sequence). CDR3 nucleotides: TGTGCCAGCAGTTACACCGGACAGGTCCATGGCTACACCTTC. It encodes CASSYTGQVHGYTF.

The rearrangement joins TRBV28 to TRBJ1-5, with D possibly TRBD1 on 5 matching bases. There are 16 residues in the CDR3. Trimming took off 7 bases at V and 5 bases at J, with 21 bases between the two ends. Germline V CDR1 and CDR2: MDHEN, SYDVKM. CDR3 sequence (DNA): TGTGCCAGCACCCTCCGCCGGGCCAGGGCTTATCAGCCCCAGCATTTT. Its protein product is CASTLRRARAYQPQHF.

The rearrangement joins TRBV7-9 to TRBJ1-1; possibly TRBD1 for D (5 bases). There are 14 residues in the CDR3. Germline CDR1 SEHNR, CDR2 FQNEAQ (reference sequence). V lost 2 bases and J 1 base, leaving 8 bases between the germline ends. Here the CDR3 reads CASSLTGQNTEAFF. The CDR3 bases are TGTGCCAGCAGCTTAACAGGCCAGAACACTGAAGCTTTCTTT.

This sequence joins TRBV4-2 and TRBJ1-3; 9 bases align to TRBD1. V lost 0 bases, J lost 2 bases, and 2 bases stayed unmatched. This CDR3 has 16 amino acids. Per germline, CDR1 LGHNA and CDR2 YNFKEQ. CDR3 loop: CASSQDRTGAGNTIYF. The CDR3 DNA reads as TGTGCCAGCAGCCAAGATAGGACAGGGGCTGGAAACACCATATATTTT.

This sequence joins TRBV5-1 and TRBJ2-3; D is unclear. CDR3 size: 13 residues. V lost 3 bases, J lost 4 bases, and 9 bases lay in between. Germline V CDR1 and CDR2: SGHRS, YFSETQ. The CDR3 DNA follows: TGCGCCAGCAGCTCGCCCCCCGCAGATACGCAGTATTTT. Translated: CASSSPPADTQYF.

This chain links TRBV11-2 with TRBJ1-1; D unclear. Trimming pared 1 base from V and 1 base from J, leaving 4 bases between. CDR1 is SGHAT and CDR2 is FQNNGV in the germline V gene. The CDR3 contains 13 residues. As DNA, the CDR3 is TGTGCCAGCAGCTTAGCATCGAACACTGAAGCTTTCTTT. Its translation: CASSLASNTEAFF.

The rearrangement joins TRBV6-5 to TRBJ2-7; 14 bases are a match to TRBD2. V shed 2 bases and J 6 bases; nucleotides not matched to a gene: 3. This CDR3 is built from 15 residues. In germline, CDR1 is MNHEY, CDR2 SVGAGI. CDR3 DNA sequence: TGTGCCAGCAGTTACGGGACTAGCGGGAGAAGCGAGCAGTACTTC. Amino acids: CASSYGTSGRSEQYF.

CDR3 DNA sequence: TGTGCCAGCAGACCGGGGACAGGGGAGGCCCAGTACTTC. Amino acid sequence: CASRPGTGEAQYF. The chain couples TRBV6-5 to TRBJ2-5; 10 bases are shared with TRBD1. V was clipped by 6 bases and J by 9 bases; unmatched bases: 7. CDR3 length equals 13 residues. CDR1 and CDR2 (germline): MNHEY, SVGAGI.

The chain uses TRBV7-6 and TRBJ2-7, with TRBD2 as a possible D gene (7 bases). Germline assignment: CDR1 SGHVS and CDR2 FNYEAQ. Trimming stripped 3 bases from V and 7 bases from J, with 19 bases between. CDR3 size: 15 residues. CDR3 coding DNA: TGTGCCAGCAGCTTGGCGCAGGGGAGGGTGTCGGAGCAGTACTTC. Translated: CASSLAQGRVSEQYF. Filled out from reference TRBV7-6 and TRBJ2-7, the complete variable domain reads GAGVSQSPRYKVTKRGQDVALRCDPISGHVSLYWYRQALGQGPEFLTYFNYEAQQDKSGLPNDRFSAERPEGSISTLTIQRTEQRDSAMYRCASSLAQGRVSEQYFGPGTRLTVT.

Points on this clone: The sample holds other DNA sequences that translate to the same CDR3. The chain combines TRBV6-5 with TRBJ1-5, with 7 bases matching TRBD1. The CDR3 length is 15 residues. With V trimmed by 5 bases and J by 4 bases, 8 bases remained unmatched. CDR1 and CDR2 (germline): MNHEY, SVGAGI. This chain's CDR3 is CASSSPGGVNQPQHF. The CDR3, as DNA: TGTGCCAGCAGTAGCCCAGGGGGTGTTAATCAGCCCCAGCATTTT.

CDR3 DNA sequence: TGTGCCAGCAGCTCCCTGGGGCTAGGGTATGGGCAGTACTTC. Encoded protein: CASSSLGLGYGQYF. This sequence joins TRBV11-2 and TRBJ2-7; possibly TRBD1 for D (5 bases). The CDR3 is 14 amino acids. The germline V gene has CDR1 SGHAT and CDR2 FQNNGV. Trimming stripped 4 bases from V and 9 bases from J, with 19 bases between.